This is a list of T cell receptor beta chains from one sample in a study of blood T cell repertoires in COVID-19. TCRdb's table, derived via immunoSEQ multiplex PCR, lists solely in-frame clones and lacks some. The sample has about 400,000 clones, approximately 88% seen once; the top ten hold 2% to 2.5%. The sequencing sample was made of PBMCs or T cells enriched from blood (not recorded which). These receptors all stem from a woman between 35 and 50 years old with acute COVID-19. CDR3s include the opening cysteine and the closing phenylalanine or tryptophan. The D gene is left open where the match is weak. The size of a clone is reported for some rows only, either as once, few or many, or as a class for expanded clones.

j_call d_call v_call clone_size cdr3_aa cdr3_nt
TRBJ1-2 TRBD1 TRBV5-1 . CASSATGGHRGYTF TGCGCCAGCAGCGCGACAGGGGGACACCGTGGCTACACCTTC
TRBJ2-7 TRBD2 TRBV27 . CASRTSGGVREQYF TGTGCCAGCAGAACTAGCGGGGGGGTCCGCGAGCAGTACTTC
TRBJ1-4 . TRBV6-5 . CAMGGSEKLFF TGTGCCATGGGAGGAAGCGAAAAACTGTTTTTT
TRBJ1-5 . TRBV27 many CASSPSVVSNQPQHF TGTGCCAGCAGTCCGAGTGTGGTTAGCAATCAGCCCCAGCATTTT
TRBJ2-1 . TRBV13 . CASSLRWGGRNEQFF TGTGCCAGCAGCTTAAGGTGGGGGGGCCGAAATGAGCAGTTCTTC
TRBJ1-2 . TRBV10-3 . CAISESTQGGYTF TGTGCCATCAGTGAGTCGACTCAGGGTGGCTACACCTTC
TRBJ1-6 . TRBV25-1 . CASSESQGRRSPLHF TGTGCCAGCAGTGAATCCCAGGGGCGGCGATCACCCCTCCACTTT
TRBJ1-1 . TRBV5-1 . CASRVGTSMNTEAFF TGCGCCAGCAGGGTCGGGACAAGTATGAACACTGAAGCTTTCTTT
TRBJ2-3 TRBD2 TRBV7-9 . CASSLWAGGASDTQYF TGTGCCAGCAGCTTGTGGGCGGGGGGCGCGTCTGATACGCAGTATTTT
TRBJ2-5 . TRBV10-3 . CAISDGRGETQYF TGTGCCATCAGTGATGGCAGGGGAGAGACCCAGTACTTC
TRBJ2-6 . TRBV6-5 . CASSYYSNSGANVLTF TGTGCCAGCAGTTACTACTCGAACTCTGGGGCCAACGTCCTGACTTTC
TRBJ1-2 TRBD1 TRBV5-1 . CASSLTWDRGYGYTF TGCGCCAGCAGCTTGACGTGGGACAGGGGGTATGGCTACACCTTC
TRBJ2-7 TRBD1 TRBV4-1 . CASSQGVGQGKSEQYF TGCGCCAGCAGCCAAGGTGTCGGACAGGGCAAGTCCGAGCAGTACTTC
TRBJ2-5 . TRBV12-3/TRBV12-4 . CASSLAWETQYF TGTGCCAGCAGTTTGGCTTGGGAGACCCAGTACTTC
TRBJ2-2 . TRBV7-5 once CARSLGFGGANTGELFF TGTGCCAGAAGCTTAGGATTTGGAGGGGCGAACACCGGGGAGCTGTTTTTT
TRBJ2-3 TRBD1 TRBV5-1 . CASSLDRGQGTDTQYF TGCGCCAGCAGCTTGGACAGGGGGCAAGGCACAGATACGCAGTATTTT
TRBJ1-1 TRBD1 TRBV18 . CASSQDRGNTEAFF TGTGCCAGCTCGCAGGACAGGGGAAACACTGAAGCTTTCTTT